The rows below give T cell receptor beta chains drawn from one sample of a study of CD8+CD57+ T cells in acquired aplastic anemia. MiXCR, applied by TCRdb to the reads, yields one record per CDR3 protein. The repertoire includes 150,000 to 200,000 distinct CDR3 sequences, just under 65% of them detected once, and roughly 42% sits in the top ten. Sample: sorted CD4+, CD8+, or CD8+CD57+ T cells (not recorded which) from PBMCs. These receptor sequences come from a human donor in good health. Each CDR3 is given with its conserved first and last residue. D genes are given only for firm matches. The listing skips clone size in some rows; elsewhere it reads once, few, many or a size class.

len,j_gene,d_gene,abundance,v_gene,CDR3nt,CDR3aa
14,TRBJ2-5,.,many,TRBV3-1,TGTGCCAGCAGCCTTATTCCGGGGGAAGAGACCCAGTACTTC,CASSLIPGEETQYF
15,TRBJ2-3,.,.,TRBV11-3,TGTGCCAGCAGCGTGGGCCTACTCTGGGCGGATACGCAGTATTTT,CASSVGLLWADTQYF
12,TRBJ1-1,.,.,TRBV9,TGTGCCAGCAGCGTAGGGCAGGGAGAACCTTTCTTT,CASSVGQGEPFF
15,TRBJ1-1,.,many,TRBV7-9,TGTGCCAGCAGCTTAGATTTCCCCTCTGACACTGAAGCTTTCTTT,CASSLDFPSDTEAFF
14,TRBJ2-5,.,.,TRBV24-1,TGTGCCTCCAGTGATCTACACGGCCCAGGGATCCAGTACTTC,CASSDLHGPGIQYF
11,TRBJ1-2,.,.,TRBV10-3,TGTGCCATCAGACAGGAGGGTGGCTACACCTTC,CAIRQEGGYTF
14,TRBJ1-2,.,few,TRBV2,TGTGCCAGCAGCCTGTCAGGGTTGGACTATGGCTACACCTTC,CASSLSGLDYGYTF
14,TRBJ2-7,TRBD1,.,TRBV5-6,TGTGCCAGCAGCCCTGGGACAGCCCTCTACGAGCAGTACTTC,CASSPGTALYEQYF
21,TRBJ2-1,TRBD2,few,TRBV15,TGTGCCACCAGCAGAGATCTCTGGGCTAGCGGGGACCAGAGCTCCTACAATGAGCAGTTCTTC,CATSRDLWASGDQSSYNEQFF
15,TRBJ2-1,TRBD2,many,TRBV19,TGTGCCAGTAGTATGGGACTAGCGGGTTACAATGAGCAGTTCTTC,CASSMGLAGYNEQFF